The 27 T cell receptor beta chains below all came from one sample that was sequenced in a study of cytomegalovirus exposure and HLA in healthy donors. Here immunoSEQ multiplex PCR was the method, and the copy in TCRdb shows in-frame clones only, minus some. The sample yields about 180,000 clones, approximately 89% seen once. Sequencing was done on a sample of PBMCs. These receptors were collected from a man aged 18 to 29 in good health and CMV-seropositive.

This clone was counted once. The rearrangement links TRBV5-1 to TRBJ2-3, with D tentatively TRBD1 (6 bases). The germline V gene encodes CDR1 SGHRS and CDR2 YFSETQ. The CDR3 has 14 amino acids. V shed 0 bases and J shed 5 bases, with 10 bases lying between them. DNA for the CDR3: TGCGCCAGCAGCTTGGATGGGGGCCGAGATACGCAGTATTTT. This translates into CASSLDGGRDTQYF.

The chain has TRBV5-4 and TRBJ1-2, with D maybe TRBD1 (5 bases). CDR1 is SGHNT and CDR2 is YYREEE in the germline V gene (reference sequence). This CDR3 is built from 13 residues. V was pared by 4 bases and J by 2 bases, with 9 bases between. The CDR3 loop is CASSPGENYGYTF. CDR3 DNA sequence: TGTGCCAGCAGCCCGGGGGAAAACTATGGCTACACCTTC.

The rearrangement links TRBV6-4 to TRBJ2-2; D is possibly TRBD2 (5 bases). Per germline, CDR1 MRHNA and CDR2 SNTAGT. This CDR3 region has 13 residues. The V end lost 3 bases, the J end lost 7 bases, and 9 bases lay between the germline ends. CDR3 loop: CASSEEDRGELFF. The CDR3 region has the DNA TGTGCCAGCAGTGAGGAGGATCGCGGGGAGCTGTTTTTT.

As regards this clone: Other nucleotide sequences in the sample specify the same CDR3. The rearrangement joins TRBV6-5 to TRBJ2-3; D is ambiguous. V was shortened by 2 bases and J by 1 base, with 4 bases between the two germline ends. From germline, CDR1 is MNHEY and CDR2 SVGAGI. The CDR3 extends over 13 amino acids. The CDR3 reads CASSYPGTDTQYF. In nucleotides, the CDR3 is TGTGCCAGCAGTTACCCAGGCACAGATACGCAGTATTTT.

CDR3 nucleotide sequence: TGCGCCAGCAGCCAAGGATCCAGATCCTACGAGCAGTACTTC. Its protein is CASSQGSRSYEQYF. The chain combines TRBV4-1 with TRBJ2-7; D not resolved. Trimming cost V 1 base and J 1 base, with 8 bases left between them. Germline loops: CDR1 MGHRA, CDR2 YSYEKL. The CDR3 is 14 amino acids.

This chain joins TRBV6-6 and TRBJ2-3, with unresolved D. Germline CDR1 reads MNHNY; CDR2 reads SVGAGI (reference sequence). CDR3 length: 13 amino acids. V was clipped by 0 bases and J by 6 bases, with 7 bases between them. The CDR3, as DNA: TGTGCCAGCAGTTACTCCCTTGTGGATACGCAGTATTTT. Translated, it gives CASSYSLVDTQYF.

The CDR3 DNA follows: TGTGCCAGCAGCGATGGGGAACCGGGACTAGCGGGGGCCTCGAACACCGGGGAGCTGTTTTTT. This sequence encodes CASSDGEPGLAGASNTGELFF. The V and J genes are TRBV9 and TRBJ2-2, with 14 bases aligning to TRBD2. Germline V CDR1 and CDR2: SGDLS, YYNGEE. The CDR3 is 21 residues long. V lost 3 bases to trimming and J lost 0 bases; unmatched junction nucleotides: 13.

The V and J genes are TRBV10-3 and TRBJ1-2; 8 nucleotides agree with TRBD1. The CDR3 sequence is 15 residues long. J gave up 5 bases and V 8 bases, and 13 bases lay outside the gene matches. Germline assignment: CDR1 ENHRY and CDR2 SYGVKD. Here the CDR3 DNA reads TGTGCCATCTCCCCGGATGTCACAGGGGGGTATGGCTACACCTTC. This translates into CAISPDVTGGYGYTF.

This chain joins TRBV5-6 and TRBJ2-3; 8 nucleotides align to TRBD1. Germline V gene lookup returns CDR1 SGHDT and CDR2 YYEEEE. V lost 0 bases and J lost 5; bases outside the gene matches: 5. CDR3 length: 15 residues. CDR3 amino acids: CASSLVRGRVDTQYF. The CDR3 DNA reads as TGTGCCAGCAGCTTGGTCAGGGGGCGGGTAGATACGCAGTATTTT. The entire variable domain, with the rest obtained from reference TRBV5-6 and TRBJ2-3, is as follows: DAGVTQSPTHLIKTRGQQVTLRCSPKSGHDTVSWYQQALGQGPQFIFQYYEEEERQRGNFPDRFSGHQFPNYSSELNVNALLLGDSALYLCASSLVRGRVDTQYFGPGTRLTVL.

This clone was seen more than once but under ten times. This rearrangement joins TRBV2 to TRBJ1-3, with a possible D match to TRBD1 (6 bases). Germline CDR1 reads SNHLY; CDR2 reads FYNNEI. Trimming left V 8 bases short and J 0 bases short, with 11 bases between. The CDR3 has 14 amino acids. The CDR3 region is CASVGQISGNTIYF. The CDR3 region has the DNA TGTGCCAGCGTGGGACAAATCTCTGGAAACACCATATATTTT.

The V call is TRBV11-3, the J call TRBJ1-1; D uncertain. V lost 2 bases to trimming and J lost 4 bases, with 8 bases between them. CDR1 SGHNT and CDR2 YENEEA come from the germline V gene. The CDR3 runs to 13 residues. CDR3 region: CASSLSVLTEAFF. CDR3 DNA: TGTGCCAGCAGCTTATCAGTCCTCACTGAAGCTTTCTTT.

The chain links TRBV2 to TRBJ1-1, with 8 bases fitting TRBD1. CDR1 and CDR2 (germline): SNHLY, FYNNEI. Trimming took 7 bases from V and 1 from J; bases not matched to a gene: 8. CDR3 size: 15 residues. The CDR3 here is CASTLGQGRNTEAFF. CDR3 DNA: TGTGCCAGCACTCTAGGACAGGGCCGGAACACTGAAGCTTTCTTT.

This clone appeared many times. The J gene is TRBJ1-2, the V gene TRBV21-1; the table's D call of TRBD1 was not tested on the DNA. TRBV21-1 is recorded as a pseudogene. This CDR3 comprises 13 residues. The CDR3 reads CASRGATNYGYTF. The CDR3 coding sequence is TGTGCCAGCAGGGGGGCTACTAACTATGGCTACACCTTC.

This clone appeared a few times. The chain links TRBV5-5 to TRBJ2-7; D is possibly TRBD2 (6 bases). The CDR3 sequence is 13 residues long. The germline V gene encodes CDR1 SGHKS and CDR2 YYEKEE (reference sequence). With 4 bases removed from V and 0 bases from J, the gap between germline ends came to 8 bases. Here the CDR3 DNA reads TGTGCCAGCAGCCACGGGAGCTCCTACGAGCAGTACTTC. This translates into CASSHGSSYEQYF.

The V call is TRBV7-2, the J call TRBJ1-6; D remains unclear. V lost 1 base to trimming and J lost 8 bases, with 9 bases between them. The CDR3 spans 14 residues. Germline CDR1 reads SGHTA; CDR2 reads FQGNSA. In DNA, the CDR3 is TGTGCCAGCAGCTTAGGGGTCGCGGATTCACCCCTCCACTTT. This sequence encodes CASSLGVADSPLHF.

The chain combines TRBV19 with TRBJ2-7, with 8 bases lining up with TRBD2. The CDR3 has 16 residues. V shed 6 bases and J 5 bases; nucleotides not matched to a gene: 15. Per the germline V gene, CDR1 is LNHDA and CDR2 is SQIVND (reference sequence). This chain's CDR3 is CASREIAGSAVDEQYF. CDR3 nucleotides: TGTGCCAGTAGAGAGATAGCGGGGAGTGCGGTCGACGAGCAGTACTTC.

The chain is built from TRBV5-4 and TRBJ1-1; weak D call: TRBD1 (6 bases). Trimming took off 4 bases at V and 6 bases at J, with 10 bases between the two ends. The germline V gene encodes CDR1 SGHNT and CDR2 YYREEE (reference sequence). This CDR3 has 12 residues. CDR3 in DNA: TGTGCCAGCAGCCCTGGGGGCGCTGAAGCTTTCTTT. Its protein product is CASSPGGAEAFF.

This clone appeared a few times. The rearrangement joins TRBV27 to TRBJ2-7, with TRBD1 as a possible D gene (8 bases). Germline CDR1 and CDR2: MNHEY and SMNVEV (reference sequence). Trimming shortened V by 6 bases and J by 5 bases, and 17 bases separated the two germline ends. The CDR3 loop spans 14 amino acids. Here the CDR3 reads CASSVGQGGHEQYF. CDR3 in DNA: TGTGCCAGCAGCGTCGGACAGGGAGGGCACGAGCAGTACTTC.

The chain carries TRBV4-2 and TRBJ2-5; D may be TRBD2 (5 bases). Germline CDR1 and CDR2: LGHNA and YNFKEQ. The CDR3 extends over 16 amino acids. Trimming removed 1 base at V and 0 bases at J, with 12 bases between. CDR3 amino acids: CASSQVVGEYQETQYF. The CDR3 coding sequence is TGTGCCAGCAGCCAAGTGGTTGGGGAGTACCAAGAGACCCAGTACTTC.

This chain joins TRBV5-6 and TRBJ2-7; TRBD2 agrees at 8 bases. J gave up 6 bases and V 4 bases, and 21 bases lay outside the gene matches. CDR3 size: 18 residues. In germline, CDR1 is SGHDT, CDR2 YYEEEE. This CDR3 reads CASSPTRAGGGYPLEQYF. The CDR3 DNA is TGTGCCAGCAGCCCGACCCGGGCGGGGGGTGGCTACCCTCTCGAGCAGTACTTC.

The rearrangement links TRBV7-9 to TRBJ2-2, with 10 positions matching TRBD1. Germline V lookup: CDR1 SEHNR, CDR2 FQNEAQ (reference sequence). This CDR3 has 15 residues. V shed 5 bases and J 5 bases; nucleotides not matched to a gene: 5. CDR3 in amino acids: CASSVRDRGTGELFF. CDR3 coding DNA: TGTGCCAGCAGCGTCCGGGACAGGGGTACCGGGGAGCTGTTTTTT.

The chain has TRBV19 and TRBJ1-2; 7 bases are a match to TRBD1. The CDR3 is made up of 18 amino acids. The trim removed 3 bases at V and 4 bases at J, leaving 17 bases unmatched. Germline CDR1 is LNHDA and CDR2 is SQIVND (reference sequence). The CDR3 DNA reads TGTGCCAGTAGTATGCGGCGGCCAGGGGGTCCATATTTCTATGGCTACACCTTC. Translating it yields CASSMRRPGGPYFYGYTF.

This chain links TRBV29-1 with TRBJ1-3, with no clear D. CDR1 SQVTM and CDR2 ANQGSEA come from the germline V gene. The CDR3 is 12 residues long. Trimming cost V 3 bases and J 9 bases, with 12 bases left between them. The CDR3 region is CSVEPSRGTIYF. The CDR3 DNA follows: TGCAGCGTTGAGCCCTCCCGGGGCACCATATATTTT.

V gene TRBV15 combines with J gene TRBJ2-7; 10 bases map to TRBD2. Germline V CDR1 and CDR2: LNHNV, YYDKDF (reference sequence). CDR3 size: 15 residues. J was trimmed by 0 bases and V by 5 bases; bases with no gene match: 4. The CDR3 DNA follows: TGTGCCACCAGCCGAAGACTAGCGGGCTCCTACGAGCAGTACTTC. Translating it yields CATSRRLAGSYEQYF.

This clone was observed many times. V gene TRBV6-1 combines with J gene TRBJ2-5; 10 positions agree with TRBD2. CDR3 size: 15 residues. Germline values: CDR1 MNHNS, CDR2 SASEGT. After removal of 3 bases from V and 5 bases from J, the junction contained 6 bases not matched to a gene. The DNA of the CDR3 is TGTGCCAGCAGTGAGGTAGCGGGGGGTGGGGAGACCCAGTACTTC. It encodes CASSEVAGGGETQYF.

The chain combines TRBV5-1 with TRBJ2-7, with D perhaps TRBD2 (7 bases). The CDR3 has 17 residues. V lost 2 bases and J 2 bases, leaving 20 bases between the germline ends. Germline V gene data show CDR1 as SGHRS and CDR2 as YFSETQ. In DNA form, the CDR3 reads TGCGCCAGCAGCTTTGGGGGCGGGAGCGGGATTCCCTACGAGCAGTACTTC. Protein sequence: CASSFGGGSGIPYEQYF.

The CDR3 DNA follows: TGTGCCAGCAGTGACCAGGGGCGGTCGAAGCAGTTCTTC. It specifies CASSDQGRSKQFF. The rearrangement uses TRBV25-1 and TRBJ2-1; a weak D match, TRBD1 (6 bases). The germline V gene has CDR1 MGHDK and CDR2 SYGVNS. The CDR3 is made up of 13 amino acids. With 3 bases removed from V and 11 bases from J, the gap between germline ends came to 14 bases.